Detailed here is one T cell receptor (beta chain). The record originates from a study of T cell clones after liver transplantation. Assay used: immunoSEQ multiplex PCR; TCRdb lists only in-frame clones, some missing. Of approximately 11,000 clones listed, roughly 70% were seen once; the top ten hold about 23%. The receptor's source is a human patient who received a liver transplant. Some of the T cells might come from the graft donor. The sequencing here drew on CD4+ T cells from blood, taken 30 to 33 months after liver transplant.

The CDR3 coding sequence is TGTGCCAGCAGTGAGACTAGCGGAGATGAAGAGACCCAGTACTTC. This translates into CASSETSGDEETQYF. The rearrangement joins TRBV11-2 to TRBJ2-5; 9 bases are a match to TRBD2. Germline V gene lookup returns CDR1 SGHAT and CDR2 FQNNGV. V trimming: 6 bases; J trimming: 3 bases; junction bases outside the gene matches: 8. This CDR3 spans 15 amino acids.